This paragraph covers one T cell receptor (beta chain) sequence. This entry belongs to a study of blood T cell repertoires in COVID-19. Germline V gives CDR1 ENHRY, CDR2 SYGVKD. V was pared by 2 bases and J by 3 bases, with 1 base of the junction left unmatched. The CDR3 sequence is 13 residues long. Original handling: Nucleated cell number was recorded as an estimate derived from reference gene primer amplification. Data came from immunoSEQ multiplex PCR; TCRdb stores just in-frame clones and leaves some out. From that table come the V and J calls and clone size; the DNA was used to work out D and trimming. This table holds 250,000 to 300,000 clones, around 89% found once.

The receptor was isolated from a man in his forties with acute or convalescent COVID-19. The sequencing sample was made of peripheral blood. The chain carries TRBV10-3 and TRBJ2-7; 7 bases are a match to TRBD2. The CDR3 DNA follows: TGTGCCATCAGTGAGCGGGACTACTACGAGCAGTACTTC. Protein: CAISERDYYEQYF.